A selection of T cell receptor beta chains follows, all from one sample in a study of cytomegalovirus exposure and HLA in healthy donors. The repertoire was sequenced with immunoSEQ multiplex PCR; TCRdb's copy has only in-frame clones and lacks some. This repertoire shows some 180,000 clones, around three quarters found once; its top ten account for approximately 2%. Input material: PBMCs. The source is a woman in her thirties in good health and CMV-seronegative. The conserved cysteine and the conserved F or W are not part of the CDR3 here. Expanded clones get a size class; other rows say once, few or many, or leave the size out.

NA,TRBV6-1,ASRGGRVETEAF
NA,TRBV27,ASSILPGQGADTQY
once,TRBV9,ASSPGHRYEQY
few,TRBV10-3,AISGAGKGTEAF
NA,TRBV29-1,SVASGTGSVGAF
NA,TRBV19,ASSMVGGYTGELF
NA,TRBV5-1,ASSFELGGSYNSPLH
NA,TRBV30,AWSAGHGEQF
NA,TRBV5-1,ASSLNTGGSETQY
NA,TRBV5-8,ASSDYDTGELF
NA,TRBV4-3,ASSQDWQGSAREAF
NA,TRBV2,ASMKGSSGVWTDTQY
NA,TRBV5-1,ASSLGGGKSSYEQY
NA,TRBV10-3,AIRGTALSYNEQF
NA,TRBV18,ASSPPPGRSAETQY
NA,TRBV5-1,ASSLGGNTEAF
NA,TRBV29-1,SVESQGDEQY
NA,TRBV7-2,ASSFGSGQTQY
once,TRBV6-5,ASSAFIPAEKLF
NA,TRBV6-1,ASRRVSSYEQY
NA,TRBV29-1,SVTGTVMNTEAF
NA,TRBV6-5,ASSYSGGQGASGYT
NA,TRBV11-2,ASSLRPKAGGPNEQF
NA,TRBV30,AWSVGANANNQPQH
NA,TRBV7-8,ASSYLFRPGQGLNYGYT
NA,TRBV19,ASSIRGVSNQPQH
NA,TRBV25-1,ASSAGQWNTEAF
NA,TRBV6-1,ASSPLYEQY
NA,TRBV10-1,ASSLNPYSYEQY
NA,TRBV2,ASIVTALMNTEAF
NA,TRBV6-6,ASSYSTEGTEAF
NA,TRBV19,ASSYRAAYEQY
NA,TRBV14,ASSQDLPGASLGGYT
few,TRBV11-2,ASSLQGGTYGYT
NA,TRBV6-1,ASREGPSYEQY
NA,TRBV15,ATSRDIGGQDEQF
NA,TRBV18,ASSRKGQNMNTEAF
few,TRBV2,ASSALGTGRI
NA,TRBV11-2,ASSMTGPSYEQY
NA,TRBV11-3,ASSLFRFNEQF
NA,TRBV28,ASSSPPGQGASNQPQH
NA,TRBV6-5,ASSYSRDSYQPQH
NA,TRBV19,ASSIGASGGVDTQY
NA,TRBV4-2,ASSRPFNTEAF
NA,TRBV4-2,ASSRETGGPTRPDTQY
NA,TRBV6-1,ASSDGGYNSPLH
NA,TRBV5-6,ASSLGRHRVYNEQF
NA,TRBV27,ASSPRGFNEQF
few,TRBV15,ATSRRRGYTQY
once,TRBV19,ASSLTGLAGEQF
NA,TRBV11-1,ASSRTAGTGISYEQY
NA,TRBV27,ASSFDALGAINEQF
NA,TRBV5-4,ASSLALGGTGELF
NA,TRBV25-1,ASRVSGQGHGYT
few,TRBV4-2,ASSLRGQVNTEAF
NA,TRBV7-9,ASSTGGTEAF
NA,TRBV2,ASSRGGAVGETQY
NA,TRBV5-1,ASSPADGPNYGYT
NA,TRBV6-5,ASRSTGGYGYT